This TCR beta chain is drawn from a study of vaccination effects on CD4 cells after COVID-19. Antigen-specific CD4+ T cells were first expanded with viral peptide pools by the ViraFEST assay and only then sequenced. Scientists isolated CD4+ T cells after an approximately 10-day culture period ended. Vaccine recipients, nucleocapsid antibody negative, had no prior SARS-CoV-2 infection. The V end was cut by 5 bases, the J end by 0 bases, with 11 bases between. Germline V gene lookup returns CDR1 MNHEY and CDR2 SMNVEV (reference sequence). The CDR3 runs to 15 residues. Some clones are missing from TCRdb's copy, which holds only in-frame ones; the method was immunoSEQ multiplex PCR. The sample shows approximately 70,000 clones, around 79% of them seen only once. Comments on this clone: Its cognate antigen is unknown.

Material: CD4+ T cells from PBMCs cultured with HCoV-NL63 spike peptides, obtained before COVID-19 vaccination. This TCR was recovered from a human donor who received a COVID-19 vaccine. The rearrangement links TRBV27 to TRBJ1-5, with D perhaps matching TRBD1 (5 bases). The chain's CDR3 is CASSRLGGSNQPQHF. CDR3 coding DNA: TGTGCCAGCAGTAGACTGGGGGGTAGCAATCAGCCCCAGCATTTT.